This T cell receptor beta chain comes out of a study of post-analysis software for immune sequencing data. Study outcomes and limitations: In patients, about 5 TRBV segments were more frequent than in controls, with TRBV5-6, TRBV5-1 and TRBV20-1 among them. Patients with multiple sclerosis recorded significantly lower normalized Chao1 diversity than controls, the study found.

Regarding this clonotype: What it binds is not known.

This CDR3 region has 17 residues. CDR1 and CDR2 (germline): SGDLS, YYNGEE. V lost 3 bases and J 0 bases, leaving 15 bases between the germline ends. Each TCR beta cDNA library carried unique molecular identifiers. In TCRdb, the PCR reads were re-called with MiXCR into one record per CDR3 protein. The sample contains approximately 770,000 distinct CDR3 sequences, just over 45% of which appear only once. The chain combines TRBV9 with TRBJ2-2, with D possibly being TRBD1 (5 bases). The sequenced sample consisted of blood. The TCR sequence derives from a girl between 5 and 17 years old with multiple sclerosis. The CDR3 reads CASSEPQGSTNTGELFF. The CDR3 region has the DNA TGTGCCAGCAGCGAACCGCAGGGATCCACGAACACCGGGGAGCTGTTTTTT.